This T cell receptor beta chain stems from a study of T-cell memory formation after mild COVID-19 listed by TCRdb under 2021. The study in broad terms: Most TCR sequence clusters were specific to one of the two donors. Longitudinal TCRalpha and TCRbeta repertoire sequencing tracked T-cell clones expanding and contracting after mild COVID-19 in a couple of donors. Two young, previously healthy adult volunteers, one female and one male, were included in the cohort.

Reading the germline V gene gives CDR1 KGHSH and CDR2 LQKENI. The CDR3 sequence holds 16 residues, the cysteine and phenylalanine included. The CDR3 DNA has 48 bases and is translated from base 1. V ends up 4 bases short and J 4 bases short, with an unmatched junction base count of 8. The full study reports these points: Some responding clones were found in pre-infection memory, which suggests that pre-existing cross-reactive memory T cells took part in the SARS-CoV-2 response. Only a couple of mild cases were covered in the study, and larger cohorts including severe cases with pre-infection samples were considered necessary. Clones contracting from day 15 to 85 had balanced CD4/CD8 phenotypes, while a second wave expanding from day 15 to 37 was biased towards CD4+. Whether the second-wave clones peaking on day 37 were SARS-CoV-2 specific was not confirmed. Contracting CD4+ clones were located mainly in the CM and EM memory subsets, whereas CD8+ clones were found to be enriched in EMRA.

The instrument given in TCRdb is Illumina NovaSeq 6000. TCRalpha and TCRbeta cDNA libraries were built by 5'RACE with constant-segment primers, adding sample barcodes and unique molecular identifiers. RNA was extracted from every sample with Trizol reagent. Amplification of the libraries took two PCR steps, and the second step added a second sample barcode plus Illumina TruSeq adapters. Sequencing of the libraries was done on an Illumina NovaSeq, producing 2 x 150 bp paired-end reads. The paper's data handling went like this. Reads were demultiplexed and collapsed into UMI-guided consensus sequences with migec v1.2.7. Using mixcr v2.1.11, UMI consensuses were aligned to TRA and TRB V and J templates and then assembled into clonotypes. Expanded or contracted clonotypes were those called significant by both edgeR and NoisET, with noise models trained on biological replicates. For edgeR calls, the cutoffs were a false discovery rate-adjusted p below 0.01 and a log2 fold-change threshold of 1. As an exploratory analysis of dynamics, PCA with hierarchical clustering was applied to max-normalized trajectories of the 1000 most abundant clonotypes. Separately sequenced CD4+ and CD8+ repertoires were used to assign a CD4 or CD8 phenotype to each responding clone. The public reads were reanalyzed by TCRdb: fastp trimming at Q25, MiXCR alignment, in-frame beta chains only. CDR3 protein duplicates are merged, each entry listing the most common genes and DNA. These V and J calls derive from TCRdb rather than the authors' analysis. The sample table contains 450,000 to 650,000 distinct CDR3 sequences; only one count was recorded for roughly 21% of them. The leading ten clones occupy approximately 12% of the sample.

PBMCs were isolated by Ficoll-Paque density gradient centrifugation. This clonotype turned up a few times. Its antigen target is currently unknown. No base quality information exists; no much larger clone differs at one position. The sequence came from an adult woman who had mild COVID-19 (a few samples of this study predate the infection). The sample titles of this study are shuffled in the database, so cell type and time point are left out; the donor was told from shared clones. Sequenced input: PBMCs or a T cell subset sorted from them (not recorded which). The rearrangement combines TRBV18 with TRBJ2-3; 10 junctional bases match TRBD2. In nucleotides, the sequence is TGTGCCAGCTCACTCAATTCAGCGGGAGGGGCAGATACGCAGTATTTT. Translated, it reads CASSLNSAGGADTQYF.